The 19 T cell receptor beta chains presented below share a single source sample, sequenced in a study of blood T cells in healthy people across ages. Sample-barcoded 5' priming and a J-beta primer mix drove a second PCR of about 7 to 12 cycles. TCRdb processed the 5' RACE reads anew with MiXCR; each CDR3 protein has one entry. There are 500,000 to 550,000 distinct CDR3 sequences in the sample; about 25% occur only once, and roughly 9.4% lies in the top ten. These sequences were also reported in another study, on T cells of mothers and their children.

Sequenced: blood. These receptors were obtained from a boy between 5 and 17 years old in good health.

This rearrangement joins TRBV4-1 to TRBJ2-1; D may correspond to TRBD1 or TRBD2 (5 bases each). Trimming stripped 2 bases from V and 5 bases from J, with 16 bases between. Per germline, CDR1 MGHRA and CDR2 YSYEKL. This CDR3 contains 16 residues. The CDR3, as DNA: TGCGCCAGCAGCCAAACGGCGGCTAGCAGGGACAATGAGCAGTTCTTC. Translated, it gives CASSQTAASRDNEQFF.

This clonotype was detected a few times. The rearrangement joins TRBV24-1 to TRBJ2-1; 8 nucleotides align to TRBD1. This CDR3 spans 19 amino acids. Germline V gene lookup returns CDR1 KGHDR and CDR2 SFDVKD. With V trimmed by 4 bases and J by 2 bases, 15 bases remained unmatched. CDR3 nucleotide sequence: TGTGCCACCAGTGACGACGACCCGGACAGGGAAAAGACCTACAATGAGCAGTTCTTC. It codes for CATSDDDPDREKTYNEQFF.

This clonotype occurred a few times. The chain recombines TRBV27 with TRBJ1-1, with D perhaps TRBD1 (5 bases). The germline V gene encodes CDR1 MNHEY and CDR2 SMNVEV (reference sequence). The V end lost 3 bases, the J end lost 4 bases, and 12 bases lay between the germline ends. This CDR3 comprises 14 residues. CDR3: CASSLNRGVTEAFF. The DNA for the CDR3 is TGTGCCAGCAGTTTGAATCGGGGGGTCACTGAAGCTTTCTTT.

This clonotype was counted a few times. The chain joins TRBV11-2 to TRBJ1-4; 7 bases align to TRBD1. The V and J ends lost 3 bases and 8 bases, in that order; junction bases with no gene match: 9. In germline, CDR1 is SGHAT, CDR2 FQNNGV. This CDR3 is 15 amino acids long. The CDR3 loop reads CASSFADRVGEKLFF. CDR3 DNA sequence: TGTGCCAGCAGCTTCGCCGACAGGGTCGGCGAAAAACTGTTTTTT.

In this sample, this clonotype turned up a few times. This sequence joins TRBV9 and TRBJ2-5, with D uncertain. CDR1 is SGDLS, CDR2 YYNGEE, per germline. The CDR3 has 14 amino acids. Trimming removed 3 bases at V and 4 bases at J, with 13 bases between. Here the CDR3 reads CASSAGPTAETQYF. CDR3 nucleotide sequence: TGTGCCAGCAGCGCCGGACCTACAGCAGAGACCCAGTACTTC.

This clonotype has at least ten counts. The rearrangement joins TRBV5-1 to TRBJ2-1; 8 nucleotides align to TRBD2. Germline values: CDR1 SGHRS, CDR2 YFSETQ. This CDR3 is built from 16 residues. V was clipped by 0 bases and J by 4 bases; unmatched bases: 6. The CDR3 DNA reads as TGCGCCAGCAGCTTGGCCTTTGCGGGAGGATACAATGAGCAGTTCTTC. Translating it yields CASSLAFAGGYNEQFF.

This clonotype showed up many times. The DNA of the CDR3 is TGTGCCAGCAGCTTATCTAGCGGGGGGGCTGAGACCCAGTACTTC. As protein: CASSLSSGGAETQYF. V gene TRBV7-2 combines with J gene TRBJ2-5, with 12 bases aligning to TRBD2. With 2 bases clipped from V and 5 bases from J, the junction kept 3 bases outside the gene matches. Germline lookup yields CDR1 SGHTA and CDR2 FQGNSA. CDR3 length: 15 residues.

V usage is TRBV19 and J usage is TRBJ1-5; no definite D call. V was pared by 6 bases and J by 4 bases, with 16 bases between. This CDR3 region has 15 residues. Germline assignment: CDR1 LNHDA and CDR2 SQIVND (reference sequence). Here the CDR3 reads CASRPWFTENQPQHF. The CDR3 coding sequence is TGTGCCAGTAGGCCCTGGTTTACGGAAAATCAGCCCCAGCATTTT.

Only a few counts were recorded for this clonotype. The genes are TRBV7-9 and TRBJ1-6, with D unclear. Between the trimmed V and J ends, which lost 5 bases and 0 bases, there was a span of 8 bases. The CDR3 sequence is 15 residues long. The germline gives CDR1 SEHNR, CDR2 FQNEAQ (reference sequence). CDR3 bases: TGTGCCAGCAGCCGAAGCGGCTCCTATAATTCACCCCTCCACTTT. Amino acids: CASSRSGSYNSPLHF.

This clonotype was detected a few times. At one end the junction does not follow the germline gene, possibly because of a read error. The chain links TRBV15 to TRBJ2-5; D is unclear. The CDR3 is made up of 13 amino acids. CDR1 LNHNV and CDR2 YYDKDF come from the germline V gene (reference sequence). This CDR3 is CATSRDPEETQYF. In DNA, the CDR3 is TGTGCCACCAGTAGAGACCCAGAAGAGACCCAGTACTTC.

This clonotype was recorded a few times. The CDR3 nucleotides read TGCAGCGTCAGACCGGGACTAGCGGACGAGCAGTACTTC. Translated: CSVRPGLADEQYF. V usage is TRBV29-1 and J usage is TRBJ2-5; 11 nucleotides align to TRBD2. TRBJ2-7 explains the end of the DNA better; the J call may be wrong. CDR3 length: 13 residues. Germline CDR1 reads SQVTM; CDR2 reads ANQGSEA.

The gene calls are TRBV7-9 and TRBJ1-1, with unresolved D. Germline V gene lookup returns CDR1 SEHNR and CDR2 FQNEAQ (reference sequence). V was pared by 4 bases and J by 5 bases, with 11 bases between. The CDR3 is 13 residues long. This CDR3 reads CASSWGSGTEAFF. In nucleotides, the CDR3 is TGTGCCAGCAGCTGGGGTAGCGGGACTGAAGCTTTCTTT.

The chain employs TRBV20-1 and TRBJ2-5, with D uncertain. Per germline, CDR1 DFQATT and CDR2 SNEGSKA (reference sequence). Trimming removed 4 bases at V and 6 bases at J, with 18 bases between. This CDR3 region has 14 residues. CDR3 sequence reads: CSATTTLPAQTQYF. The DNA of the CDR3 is TGCAGTGCTACCACGACGCTTCCGGCCCAGACCCAGTACTTC.

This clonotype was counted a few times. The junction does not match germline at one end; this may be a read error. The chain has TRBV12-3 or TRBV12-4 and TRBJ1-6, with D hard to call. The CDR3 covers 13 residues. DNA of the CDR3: TGTGCCGGCAGTTTGCGAGTCAATTCACCCCTCCACTTT. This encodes CAGSLRVNSPLHF.

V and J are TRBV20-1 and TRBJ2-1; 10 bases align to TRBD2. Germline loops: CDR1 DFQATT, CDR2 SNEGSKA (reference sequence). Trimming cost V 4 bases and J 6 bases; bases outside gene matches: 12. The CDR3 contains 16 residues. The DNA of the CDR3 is TGCAGTGCTACTAGCGGGGGAGCCCTGGGCGTCAATGAGCAGTTCTTC. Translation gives CSATSGGALGVNEQFF.

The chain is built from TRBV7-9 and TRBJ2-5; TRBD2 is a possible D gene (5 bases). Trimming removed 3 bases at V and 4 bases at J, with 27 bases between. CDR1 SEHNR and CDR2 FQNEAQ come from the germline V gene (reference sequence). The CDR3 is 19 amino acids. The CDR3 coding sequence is TGTGCCAGCAGCTTGGACTTCTGGGGTTTGAGCCTTGGGAGAGAGACCCAGTACTTC. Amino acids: CASSLDFWGLSLGRETQYF.

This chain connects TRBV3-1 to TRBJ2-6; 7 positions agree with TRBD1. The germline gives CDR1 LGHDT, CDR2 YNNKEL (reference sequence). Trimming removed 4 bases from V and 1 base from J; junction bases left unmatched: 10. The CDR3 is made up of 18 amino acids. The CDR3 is CASSRPGQRKSGANVLTF. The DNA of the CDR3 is TGTGCCAGCAGCCGTCCGGGACAGCGCAAATCTGGGGCCAACGTCCTGACTTTC.

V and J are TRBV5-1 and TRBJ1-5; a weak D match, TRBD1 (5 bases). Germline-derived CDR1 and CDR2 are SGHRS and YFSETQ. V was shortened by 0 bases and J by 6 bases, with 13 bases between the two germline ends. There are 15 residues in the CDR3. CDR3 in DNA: TGCGCCAGCAGCTTGGATCCAGGGCTGCGTCAGCCCCAGCATTTT. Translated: CASSLDPGLRQPQHF.

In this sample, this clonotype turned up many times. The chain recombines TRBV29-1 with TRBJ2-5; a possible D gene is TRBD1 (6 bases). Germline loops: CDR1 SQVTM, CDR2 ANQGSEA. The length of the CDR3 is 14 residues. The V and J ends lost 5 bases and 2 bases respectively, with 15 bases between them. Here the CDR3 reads CSVIPPGQQETQYF. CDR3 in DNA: TGCAGCGTTATCCCTCCGGGACAACAAGAGACCCAGTACTTC.